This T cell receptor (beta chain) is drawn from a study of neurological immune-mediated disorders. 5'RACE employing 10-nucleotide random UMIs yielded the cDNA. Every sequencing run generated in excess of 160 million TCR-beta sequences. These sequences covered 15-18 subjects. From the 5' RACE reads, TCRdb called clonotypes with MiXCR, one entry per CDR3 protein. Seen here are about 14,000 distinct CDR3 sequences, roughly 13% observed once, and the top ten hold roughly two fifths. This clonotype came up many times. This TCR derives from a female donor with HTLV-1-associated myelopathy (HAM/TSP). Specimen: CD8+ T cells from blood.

DNA of the CDR3: TGCAGTGCCCCCGGGACGAACAATGAGCAGTTCTTC. Its protein product is CSAPGTNNEQFF. V and J are TRBV20-1 and TRBJ2-1; either TRBD1 or TRBD2 may fit D (5 bases each). Deletions cut 6 bases from V and 5 bases from J, with 11 bases between. The CDR3 has 12 residues. Germline CDR1 is DFQATT and CDR2 is SNEGSKA (reference sequence).